This TCR beta chain originates from a study of control samples from healthy donors and cancer patients (dated by TCRdb to about 2020). V lost 5 bases and J lost 2 bases, and the count of bases not matched to a germline gene is 3. The CDR3 runs 13 amino acids, cysteine and phenylalanine included. The read is trimmed to its CDR3 DNA, 39 bases read in frame from base 1. As encoded in the germline V gene (reference sequence), CDR1 is SGHNT while CDR2 is YYREEE. The library relied on the immunoSEQ multiplex PCR assay. In TCRdb, the immuneACCESS table is reduced to in-frame sequences with V and J assigned. These tables do not hold every clone; where another copy was compared, an unresolved V gene accounts for under half, and the others remain unexplained. This sample is represented by some 120,000 clones; 87% of them were singletons. The ten largest clones represent around 2% of the sample. As for this clone: Its binding antigen is unknown. No much larger clonotype is one base removed from it; base qualities were not supplied.

The V and J segments used are TRBV5-4 and TRBJ2-5; 7 middle bases align to TRBD2. Material: blood. The sequence was collected from a man in his late teens or twenties in good health. CDR3 sequence: CASSGGGQETQYF. The DNA is TGTGCCAGCAGTGGGGGGGGTCAAGAGACCCAGTACTTC.